This TCR beta chain was retrieved from a study of blood T cell repertoires in COVID-19. Looking at the study overall: Specimens from acute and convalescent COVID-19 originated in the United States, Italy and Spain.

Data came from immunoSEQ multiplex PCR; TCRdb stores just in-frame clones and leaves some out. The sample has under 350,000 clones; approximately 85% are singletons. The ends lost 7 bases at V and 4 bases at J; junction bases unmatched: 13. The germline gives CDR1 LNHDA, CDR2 SQIVND (reference sequence). CDR3 size: 16 residues. The rearrangement uses TRBV19 and TRBJ2-1, with 7 bases fitting TRBD2. The sequence derives from a human donor in a cohort sampled during active COVID-19. Input material: peripheral blood. The CDR3 DNA reads TGTGCCAGTACCCCGGGGGGACTCCCGCCTTACAATGAGCAGTTCTTC. It codes for CASTPGGLPPYNEQFF.